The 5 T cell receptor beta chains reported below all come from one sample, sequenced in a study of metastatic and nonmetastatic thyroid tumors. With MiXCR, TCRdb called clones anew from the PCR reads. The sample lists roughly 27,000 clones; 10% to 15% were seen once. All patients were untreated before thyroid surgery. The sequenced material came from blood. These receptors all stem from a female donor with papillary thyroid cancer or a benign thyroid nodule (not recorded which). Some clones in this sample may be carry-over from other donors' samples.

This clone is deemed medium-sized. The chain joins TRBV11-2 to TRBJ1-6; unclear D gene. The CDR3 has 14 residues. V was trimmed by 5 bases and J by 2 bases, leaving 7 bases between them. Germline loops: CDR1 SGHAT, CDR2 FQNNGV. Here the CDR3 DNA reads TGTGCCAGCAGCGCCCTAACCTATAATTCACCCCTCCACTTT. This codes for CASSALTYNSPLHF.

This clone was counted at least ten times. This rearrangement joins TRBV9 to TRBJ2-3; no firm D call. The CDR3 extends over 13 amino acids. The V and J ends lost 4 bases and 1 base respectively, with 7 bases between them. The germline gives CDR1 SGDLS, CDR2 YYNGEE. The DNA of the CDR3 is TGTGCCAGCAGCCCCGGTGGCACAGATACGCAGTATTTT. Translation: CASSPGGTDTQYF.

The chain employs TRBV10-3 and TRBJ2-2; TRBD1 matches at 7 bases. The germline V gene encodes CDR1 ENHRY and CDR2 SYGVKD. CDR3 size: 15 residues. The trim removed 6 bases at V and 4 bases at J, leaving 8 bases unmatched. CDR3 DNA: TGTGCCATCAGGAACAACAGGGGCGTCACCGGGGAGCTGTTTTTT. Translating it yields CAIRNNRGVTGELFF.

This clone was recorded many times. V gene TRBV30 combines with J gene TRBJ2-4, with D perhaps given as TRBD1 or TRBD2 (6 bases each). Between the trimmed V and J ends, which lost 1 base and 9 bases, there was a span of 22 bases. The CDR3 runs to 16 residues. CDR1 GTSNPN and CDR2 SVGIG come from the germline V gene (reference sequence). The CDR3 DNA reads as TGTGCCTGGAGTGATCGACAGAGGAAGGGGGGAGGCATTCAGTACTTC. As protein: CAWSDRQRKGGGIQYF.

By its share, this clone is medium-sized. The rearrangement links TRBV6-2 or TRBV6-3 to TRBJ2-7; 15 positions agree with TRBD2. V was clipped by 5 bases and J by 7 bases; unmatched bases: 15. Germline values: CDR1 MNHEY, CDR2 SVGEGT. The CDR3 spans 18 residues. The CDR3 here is CASSRTSGRAVKAGEQYF. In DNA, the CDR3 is TGTGCCAGCAGTCGGACTAGCGGGAGGGCCGTGAAGGCGGGGGAGCAGTACTTC.